This T cell receptor beta chain was sequenced in a study of blood T cell repertoires in COVID-19. For the study at large: Donors in the United States, Italy and Spain gave samples during acute or convalescent COVID-19. In each case, the material was cDNA or gDNA derived from T cells, B-cell-depleted T cells, or PBMCs.

V lost 4 bases to trimming and J lost 4 bases; unmatched junction nucleotides: 10. Germline V CDR1 and CDR2: ENHRY, SYGVKD. The CDR3 is 17 amino acids. Authors' data handling: The assay estimated nucleated cells by amplifying reference gene primers. Sequencing was performed with immunoSEQ multiplex PCR; in TCRdb, only in-frame clones are kept and a portion is missing. That table supplies the V and J calls and clone size; D and trimming were determined from the DNA. This table holds 120,000 to 150,000 clones, 85% to 90% found once. This clonotype was sampled from a woman in her sixties with active COVID-19. The chain joins TRBV10-3 to TRBJ2-1; 10 positions agree with TRBD2. The sample taken for sequencing was peripheral blood. Here the CDR3 reads CAISAGGLAGAYNEQFF. Written as DNA, the CDR3 is TGTGCCATCAGTGCCGGTGGGCTAGCGGGAGCTTACAATGAGCAGTTCTTC.